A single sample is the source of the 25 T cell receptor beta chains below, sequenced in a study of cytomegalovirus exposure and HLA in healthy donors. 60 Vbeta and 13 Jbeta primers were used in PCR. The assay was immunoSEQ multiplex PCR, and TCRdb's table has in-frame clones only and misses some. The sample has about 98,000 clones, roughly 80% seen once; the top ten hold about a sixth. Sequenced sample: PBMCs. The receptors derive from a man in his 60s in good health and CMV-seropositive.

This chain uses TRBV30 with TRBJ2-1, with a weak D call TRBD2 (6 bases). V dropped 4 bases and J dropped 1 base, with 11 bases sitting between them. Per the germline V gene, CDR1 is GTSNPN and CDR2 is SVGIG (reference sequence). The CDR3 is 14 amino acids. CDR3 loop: CAWNRGGSYNEQFF. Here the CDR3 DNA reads TGTGCCTGGAATAGGGGAGGTTCCTACAATGAGCAGTTCTTC. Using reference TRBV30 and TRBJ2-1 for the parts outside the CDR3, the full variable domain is SQTIHQWPATLVQPVGSPLSLECTVEGTSNPNLYWYRQAAGRGLQLLFYSVGIGQISSEVPQNLSASRPQDRQFILSSKKLLLSDSGFYLCAWNRGGSYNEQFFGPGTRLTVL.

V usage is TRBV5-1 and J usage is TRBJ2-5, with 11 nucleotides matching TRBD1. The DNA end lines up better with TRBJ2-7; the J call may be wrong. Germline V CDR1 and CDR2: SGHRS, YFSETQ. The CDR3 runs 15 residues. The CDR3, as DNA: TGCGCCAGCAGCCAGGGGACAGGGGGGTCCTACGAGCAGTACTTC. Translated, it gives CASSQGTGGSYEQYF.

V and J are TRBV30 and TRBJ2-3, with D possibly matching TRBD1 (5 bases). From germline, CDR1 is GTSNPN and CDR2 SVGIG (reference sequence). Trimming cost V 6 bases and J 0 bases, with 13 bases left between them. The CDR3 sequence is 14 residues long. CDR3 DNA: TGTGCCTGTCAGGGTTACCCTAGCACAGATACGCAGTATTTT. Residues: CACQGYPSTDTQYF.

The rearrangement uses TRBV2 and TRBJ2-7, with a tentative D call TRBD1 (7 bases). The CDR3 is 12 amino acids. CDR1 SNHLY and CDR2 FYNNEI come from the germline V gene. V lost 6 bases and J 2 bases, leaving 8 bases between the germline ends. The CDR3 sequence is CASSRGAYEQYF. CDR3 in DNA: TGTGCCAGCAGCAGGGGGGCCTACGAGCAGTACTTC.

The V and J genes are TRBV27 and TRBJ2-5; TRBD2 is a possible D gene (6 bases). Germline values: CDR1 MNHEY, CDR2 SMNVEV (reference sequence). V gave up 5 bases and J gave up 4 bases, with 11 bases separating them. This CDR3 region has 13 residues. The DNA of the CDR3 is TGTGCCAGCAGTAGGAGGGGAGGAGAGACCCAGTACTTC. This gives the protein CASSRRGGETQYF.

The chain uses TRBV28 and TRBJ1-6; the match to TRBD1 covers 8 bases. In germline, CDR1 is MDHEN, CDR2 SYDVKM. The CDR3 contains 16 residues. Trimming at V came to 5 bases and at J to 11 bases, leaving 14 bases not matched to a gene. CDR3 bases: TGTGCCAGCAGTGGAGGACAGGGCGCAACGTGGACACCCCTCCACTTT. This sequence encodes CASSGGQGATWTPLHF.

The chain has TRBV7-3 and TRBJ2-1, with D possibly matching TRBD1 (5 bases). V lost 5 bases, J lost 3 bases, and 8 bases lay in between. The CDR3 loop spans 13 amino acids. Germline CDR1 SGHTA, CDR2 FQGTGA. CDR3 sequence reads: CASSPQGYNEQFF. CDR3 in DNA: TGTGCCAGCAGCCCCCAGGGCTACAATGAGCAGTTCTTC. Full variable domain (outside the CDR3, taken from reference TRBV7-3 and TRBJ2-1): GAGVSQTPSNKVTEKGKYVELRCDPISGHTALYWYRQSLGQGPEFLIYFQGTGAADDSGLPNDRFFAVRPEGSVSTLKIQRTERGDSAVYLCASSPQGYNEQFFGPGTRLTVL.

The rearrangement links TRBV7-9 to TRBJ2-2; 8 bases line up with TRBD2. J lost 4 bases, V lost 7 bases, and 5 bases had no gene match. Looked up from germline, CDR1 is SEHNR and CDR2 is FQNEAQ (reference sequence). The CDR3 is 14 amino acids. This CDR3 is CASMPSGGTGELFF. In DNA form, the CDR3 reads TGTGCCAGCATGCCCAGCGGGGGCACCGGGGAGCTGTTTTTT.

CDR3 sequence (DNA): TGTGCCAGCAGCAAAGGGGGCAGGGAGGTCCGAATGGACACTGAAGCTTTCTTT. This encodes CASSKGGREVRMDTEAFF. This chain connects TRBV21-1 to TRBJ1-1. TRBV21-1 is flagged as a pseudogene. The CDR3 totals 18 residues.

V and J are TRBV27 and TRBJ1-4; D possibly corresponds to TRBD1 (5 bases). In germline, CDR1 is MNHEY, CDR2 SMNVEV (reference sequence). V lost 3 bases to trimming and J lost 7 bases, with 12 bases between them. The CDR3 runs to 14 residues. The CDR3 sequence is CASSFSAGFEKLFF. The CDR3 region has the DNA TGTGCCAGCAGTTTTTCGGCAGGGTTTGAAAAACTGTTTTTT.

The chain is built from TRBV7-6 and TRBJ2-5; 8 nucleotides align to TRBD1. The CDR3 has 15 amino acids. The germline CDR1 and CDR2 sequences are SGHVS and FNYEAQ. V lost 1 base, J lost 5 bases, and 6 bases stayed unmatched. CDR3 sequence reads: CASSLGPTGGETQYF. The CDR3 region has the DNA TGTGCCAGCAGCTTAGGCCCCACAGGGGGGGAGACCCAGTACTTC.

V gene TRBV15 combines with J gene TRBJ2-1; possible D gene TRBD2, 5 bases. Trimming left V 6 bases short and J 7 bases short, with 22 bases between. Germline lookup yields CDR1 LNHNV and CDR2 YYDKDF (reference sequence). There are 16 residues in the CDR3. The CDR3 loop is CATRDSQVPGWNEQFF. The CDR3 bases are TGTGCCACCAGGGACTCTCAAGTACCGGGGTGGAATGAGCAGTTCTTC.

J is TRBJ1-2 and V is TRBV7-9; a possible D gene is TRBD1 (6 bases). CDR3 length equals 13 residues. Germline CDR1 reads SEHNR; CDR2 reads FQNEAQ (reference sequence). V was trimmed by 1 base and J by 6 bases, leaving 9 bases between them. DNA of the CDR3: TGTGCCAGCAGCTTAGGTCCAGGGGATGGCTACACCTTC. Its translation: CASSLGPGDGYTF. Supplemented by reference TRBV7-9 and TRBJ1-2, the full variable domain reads DTGVSQNPRHKITKRGQNVTFRCDPISEHNRLYWYRQTLGQGPEFLTYFQNEAQLEKSRLLSDRFSAERPKGSFSTLEIQRTEQGDSAMYLCASSLGPGDGYTFGSGTRLTVV.

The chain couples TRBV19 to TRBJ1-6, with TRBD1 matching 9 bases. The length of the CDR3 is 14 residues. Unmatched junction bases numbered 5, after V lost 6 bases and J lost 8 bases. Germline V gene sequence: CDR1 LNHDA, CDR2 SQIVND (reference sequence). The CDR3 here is CASRRQGGDSPLHF. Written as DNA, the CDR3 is TGTGCCAGTAGAAGACAGGGGGGGGATTCACCCCTCCACTTT.

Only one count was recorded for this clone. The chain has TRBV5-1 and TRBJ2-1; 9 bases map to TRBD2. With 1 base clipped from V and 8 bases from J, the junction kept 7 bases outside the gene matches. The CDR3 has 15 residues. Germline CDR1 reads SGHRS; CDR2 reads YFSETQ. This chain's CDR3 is CASSLMGGGAYEQFF. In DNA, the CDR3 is TGCGCCAGCAGCTTGATGGGCGGGGGGGCCTATGAGCAGTTCTTC. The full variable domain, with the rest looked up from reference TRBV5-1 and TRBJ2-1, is KAGVTQTPRYLIKTRGQQVTLSCSPISGHRSVSWYQQTPGQGLQFLFEYFSETQRNKGNFPGRFSGRQFSNSRSEMNVSTLELGDSALYLCASSLMGGGAYEQFFGPGTRLTVL.

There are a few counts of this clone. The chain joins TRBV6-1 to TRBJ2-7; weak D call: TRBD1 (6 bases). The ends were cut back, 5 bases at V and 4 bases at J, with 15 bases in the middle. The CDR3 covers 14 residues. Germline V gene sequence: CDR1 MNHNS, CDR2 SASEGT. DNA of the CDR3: TGTGCCAGCAGTCCCCAGGGGACCCTTTACGAGCAGTACTTC. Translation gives CASSPQGTLYEQYF.

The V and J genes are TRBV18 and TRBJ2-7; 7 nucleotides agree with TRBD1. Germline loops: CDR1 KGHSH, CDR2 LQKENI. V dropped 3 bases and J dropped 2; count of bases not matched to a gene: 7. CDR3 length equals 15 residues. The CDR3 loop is CASSPRGQPTYEQYF. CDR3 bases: TGTGCCAGCTCACCCCGGGGACAGCCGACCTACGAGCAGTACTTC.

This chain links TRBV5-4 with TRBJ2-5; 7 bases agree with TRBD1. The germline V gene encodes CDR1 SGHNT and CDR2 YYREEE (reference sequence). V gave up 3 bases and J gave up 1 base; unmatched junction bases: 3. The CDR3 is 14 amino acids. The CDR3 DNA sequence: TGTGCCAGCAGCTCAGGACAGGCCCAAGAGACCCAGTACTTC. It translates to CASSSGQAQETQYF.

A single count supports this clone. The DNA of the CDR3 is TGTGCCAGTAGTCCAGCGGGGGGGCGGAAGACCCAGTACTTC. Its protein product is CASSPAGGRKTQYF. The rearrangement joins TRBV19 to TRBJ2-5; 10 bases are a match to TRBD2. Germline CDR1 and CDR2: LNHDA and SQIVND (reference sequence). The V and J ends lost 5 bases and 6 bases, in that order; junction bases with no gene match: 6. The CDR3 spans 14 residues.

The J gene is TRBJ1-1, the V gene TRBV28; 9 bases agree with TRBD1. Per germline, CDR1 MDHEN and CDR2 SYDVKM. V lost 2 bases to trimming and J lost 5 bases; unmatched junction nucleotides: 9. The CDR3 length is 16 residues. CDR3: CASSLIQGASNTEAFF. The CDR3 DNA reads TGTGCCAGCAGTTTAATACAGGGGGCGTCGAATACTGAAGCTTTCTTT.

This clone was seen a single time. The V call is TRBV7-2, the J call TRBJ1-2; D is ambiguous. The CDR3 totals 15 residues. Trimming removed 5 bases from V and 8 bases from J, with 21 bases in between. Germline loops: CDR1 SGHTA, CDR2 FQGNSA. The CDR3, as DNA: TGTGCCAGCAGCCCTAGTTGGGAGGGCCCTCACGGCTACACCTTC. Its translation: CASSPSWEGPHGYTF.

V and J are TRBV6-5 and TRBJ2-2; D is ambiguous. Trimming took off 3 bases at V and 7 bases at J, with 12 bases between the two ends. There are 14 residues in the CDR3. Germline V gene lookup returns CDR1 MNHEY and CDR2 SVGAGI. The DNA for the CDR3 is TGTGCCAGCAGTTATATCCTACGGTACGGGGAGCTGTTTTTT. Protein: CASSYILRYGELFF.

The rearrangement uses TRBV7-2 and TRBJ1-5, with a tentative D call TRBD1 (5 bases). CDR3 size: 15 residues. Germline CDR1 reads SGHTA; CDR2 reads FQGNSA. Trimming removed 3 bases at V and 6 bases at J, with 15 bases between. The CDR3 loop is CASSLGGIRGQPQHF. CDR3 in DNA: TGTGCCAGCAGCTTGGGAGGGATTAGGGGTCAGCCCCAGCATTTT.

CDR3 sequence (DNA): TGTGCCAGCAGGGAAGAAGGGACAGCGAGGAACACCGGGGAGCTGTTTTTT. Protein sequence: CASREEGTARNTGELFF. The chain combines TRBV6-7 with TRBJ2-2; 7 bases align to TRBD1. TRBV6-7 is an open reading frame, and its role is uncertain. CDR3 length: 17 amino acids. J was trimmed by 1 base and V by 6 bases; bases with no gene match: 11.

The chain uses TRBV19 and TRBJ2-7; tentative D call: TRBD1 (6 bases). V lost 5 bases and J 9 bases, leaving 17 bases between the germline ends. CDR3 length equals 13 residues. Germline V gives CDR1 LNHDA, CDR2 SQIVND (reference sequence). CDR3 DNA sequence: TGTGCCAGTAGTGTCCGGACAGCCCGGGTGCAGTACTTC. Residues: CASSVRTARVQYF.